The T cell receptor (beta chain) under discussion was sequenced for a study of spatial heterogeneity in lung cancer. Study-level information: Sequenced were any available follow-up PBMC samples, which had been obtained a median of roughly 2 years after resection. The count of detected beta-chain sequences consistently exceeded that of alpha-chain sequences.

This clonotype was seen many times. Via MiXCR, TCRdb re-called the 5' RACE reads, giving one row per CDR3 protein. The table records roughly 99,000 distinct CDR3 sequences, less than 20% of them present only once. Time point of the sample: blood at routine non-recurrence follow-up after resection. The ends were cut back, 5 bases at V and 3 bases at J, with 5 bases in the middle. The CDR3 length is 13 residues. The specimen comprised PBMCs, sampled at follow-up. This TCR was sampled from a male donor with early-stage non-small cell lung cancer. The rearrangement joins TRBV12-3 or TRBV12-4 to TRBJ2-6; the D is unclear. DNA for the CDR3: TGTGCCAGCAGTCCAAGTGGGGCCAACGTCCTGACTTTC. It translates to CASSPSGANVLTF.